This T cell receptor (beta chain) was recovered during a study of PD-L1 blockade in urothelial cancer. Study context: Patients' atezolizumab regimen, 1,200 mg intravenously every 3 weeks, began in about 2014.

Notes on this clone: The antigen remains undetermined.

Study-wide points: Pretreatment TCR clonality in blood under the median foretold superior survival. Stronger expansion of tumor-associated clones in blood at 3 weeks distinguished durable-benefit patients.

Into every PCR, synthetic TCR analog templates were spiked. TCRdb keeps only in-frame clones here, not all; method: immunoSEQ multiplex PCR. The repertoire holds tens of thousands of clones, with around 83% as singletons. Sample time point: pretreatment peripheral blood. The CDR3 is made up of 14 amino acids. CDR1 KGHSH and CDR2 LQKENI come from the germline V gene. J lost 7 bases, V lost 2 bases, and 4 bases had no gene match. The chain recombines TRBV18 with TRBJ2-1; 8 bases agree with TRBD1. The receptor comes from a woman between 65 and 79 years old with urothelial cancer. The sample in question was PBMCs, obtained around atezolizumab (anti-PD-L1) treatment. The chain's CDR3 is CASSPGQGRNEQFF. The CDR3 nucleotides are TGTGCCAGCTCACCAGGACAGGGAAGGAATGAGCAGTTCTTC.